This note documents a single T cell receptor (beta chain) sequence. Original handling: Amplification of reference gene primers provided the estimated nucleated cell counts. Clones were sequenced by immunoSEQ multiplex PCR, and TCRdb holds only the in-frame ones, with some missing. That table is the source of V, J and clone size, and D and trimming were worked out from the DNA. This sample has about 200,000 clones, with around 95% found just once. Looked up from germline, CDR1 is SGDLS and CDR2 is YYNGEE. Trimming cost V 3 bases and J 3 bases, with 9 bases left between them. CDR3 length equals 13 residues. This sample stems from a study of blood T cell repertoires in COVID-19.

This receptor was identified in a young man with COVID-19, enrolled during active disease. The genes are TRBV9 and TRBJ1-1; the D gene is possibly TRBD1 (6 bases). Sequenced: peripheral blood. The CDR3 coding sequence is TGTGCCAGCAGCGCCAGGGGTTACACTGAAGCTTTCTTT. This codes for CASSARGYTEAFF.